This T cell receptor (beta chain) was recorded in a study of shared clonotypes between healthy human individuals (TCRdb year 2020). For context, the study as a whole: The cohort comprised two women and a few men aged 18 to 49 years. Blood TCR repertoires of about 5 healthy adults were deeply sequenced to estimate repertoire size and the extent of clonotype sharing between individuals. For each donor, CD4 naive and CD4 memory were each run on three plates, CD8 naive on two plates, and CD8 memory on one plate. Each donor's leukapheresis produced roughly between roughly 0.94 and 9.5 billion PBMCs. To increase sequencing depth and limit assay-specific biases, different laboratories used diverse techniques to prepare libraries and sequence TCR repertoires. What the research found in general, with its limitations: The genetic and exposure-history diversity represented was limited by the small number of donors. Rarefaction of sorted-subset datasets indicated incomplete sequencing despite the large sequencing depth. Pairwise subsampling indicated that sequencing depth was expected to affect the degree of clonotype sharing among donors. About 5% of naive CD4, 3.5% of naive CD8, around 2.3% of memory CD4, and 0.4% of memory CD8 clonotypes were shared across several donors. Only blood was sampled, and tissue TCR repertoires likely differ from those in blood. Compared with non-shared clonotypes, the clonotypes found in all four sorted-subset donors had higher generation probabilities. Naive subsets generally had larger estimated clonotype richness than memory subsets did.

The donors were healthy, HIV-negative adults who had no recently reported acute infections or vaccinations. All donors were Caucasian adults living in Nashville, Tennessee, USA. Magnetic negative selection was used to enrich CD4+ T cells, after which naive cells were positively selected on CD45RA and the negative fraction became the memory subset. Blood was obtained by leukapheresis, after which PBMCs were separated by Ficoll-Histopaque density gradient centrifugation and cryopreserved in liquid nitrogen vapor phase. Analytical flow cytometry was used to check the purity and quantity of every magnetically sorted T cell population. Each sorted fraction had its genomic DNA isolated and then quantified by UV absorbance on a Nanodrop 2000c. Between the V and J ends, shortened by 1 base and 2 bases respectively, the junction contains 14 bases. The germline V gene sets CDR1 to SGHTA and CDR2 to FQGNSA. The CDR3, from cysteine to phenylalanine, totals 16 residues. The DNA shown is the 48-base CDR3, in frame from base 1.

Comments on this clone: Its recognized antigen is unknown. No base quality information exists; no much larger clone differs at one position.

TCR CDR3 regions were amplified from genomic DNA by multiplex PCR using the deep immunoSEQ assay. Extracted genomic DNA from each cell subset was distributed evenly across all wells of several immunoSEQ 96-well plates, and each plate was treated as a replicate. For sorted subsets, each replicate PCR was loaded with approximately 200 ng genomic DNA, equivalent to about 33,000 T cell genomes. Purified libraries were measured with a Qubit 3.0 fluorometer, size-checked on a Bioanalyzer 2100, and measured again with the KAPA Library Quantification kit. Every immunoSEQ 96-well plate was sequenced on a dedicated single-read 150-cycle Illumina NextSeq 550 flow cell. On the authors' methods: Because the immunoSEQ output held only junctional sequences and lacked quality scores, the filtering could not match the filtering applied to full-length reads. Sequences were annotated with PyIR, a Python wrapper for IgBLAST v1.9, and V/J genes and CDR3 were assigned using IMGT germline references. Reads were filtered out if the reads had weak V/J assignments (E-value above 1e-6), no CDR3, stop codons, out-of-frame junctions, or ambiguous translated residues. V3J clonotypes were defined by identical inferred V gene, J gene, and CDR3 amino acid sequence. The percentage overlap between two repertoires was calculated by dividing the number of shared unique clonotypes by the size of the smaller repertoire. Richness of each repertoire was evaluated using RTK rarefaction, the Chao1 estimator, and Recon v2.1 estimates of unobserved clonotypes. For all TCRbeta clonotypes obtained by the gDNA method from a few donors, generation probabilities were computed with OLGA. TCRdb took over this immuneACCESS table, retaining in-frame rearrangements with V and J assigned. Such tables are incomplete; in checked studies, under half of the missing clones stem from an unresolved V gene, and the remainder is unexplained. That table is the source of V, J and clone size, and D and trimming were worked out from the DNA. This sample has hundreds of thousands of clones in its table, and 74% of those were observed once. The ten largest clones add up to approximately 1.7% of the sample.

This TCR was sampled from a woman aged 25 to 39 in good health. The rearrangement joined TRBV7-2 to TRBJ2-5; TRBD1 is a weak D gene call, 6 bases matching. The sequenced sample consisted of memory CD4+ T cells sorted from blood. The label giving this sample's cell subset or site can be read as: CD45RA-negative fraction. For the CDR3, the sequence is CASSLGGWTEQETQYF. The base sequence is TGTGCCAGCAGCTTAGGAGGTTGGACAGAACAAGAGACCCAGTACTTC.